Below, 14 T cell receptor beta chains from the same sample are listed, as sequenced in a study of T cells in Graves' hyperthyroidism and ophthalmopathy. Researchers amplified the TCR beta CDR3 regions from RNA transcripts. HTBI primers drove first-round RT-PCR of the TCR CDR3. TCRdb reanalysed the multiplex PCR reads using MiXCR and keeps one entry per CDR3 protein. Here the sample spans hundreds of thousands of distinct CDR3 sequences, approximately 15% being singletons. Input material: blood. Receptors were obtained from a woman aged 50 to 60 with Graves' ophthalmopathy.

This clonotype was picked up many times. The chain couples TRBV28 to TRBJ1-2, with TRBD1 matching over 8 bases. V was clipped by 6 bases and J by 4 bases; unmatched bases: 7. The CDR3 sequence is 14 residues long. CDR1 is MDHEN and CDR2 is SYDVKM in the germline V gene. The CDR3 nucleotides are TGTGCCAGCAGACCTGGACAGGGTAGCTATGGCTACACCTTC. Its translation: CASRPGQGSYGYTF.

The chain uses TRBV28 and TRBJ2-7, with D unresolved. The length of the CDR3 is 12 residues. V was shortened by 6 bases and J by 4 bases, with 10 bases between the two germline ends. Germline CDR1 MDHEN, CDR2 SYDVKM. CDR3 sequence (DNA): TGTGCCAGCAGCTCCGCCCTTTACGAGCAGTACTTC. Encoded protein: CASSSALYEQYF.

The rearrangement joins TRBV5-1 to TRBJ2-2; 8 nucleotides line up with TRBD1. V shed 4 bases and J 3 bases; nucleotides not matched to a gene: 5. The CDR3 runs to 15 residues. Germline lookup yields CDR1 SGHRS and CDR2 YFSETQ. The CDR3 here is CASSPTGEYTGELFF. CDR3 DNA sequence: TGCGCCAGCAGCCCGACAGGGGAATACACCGGGGAGCTGTTTTTT.

In regard to this clonotype: It may be a read error: a sequence one base away is much more abundant. V gene TRBV24-1 combines with J gene TRBJ2-2; possibly TRBD2 for D (6 bases). CDR3 length: 17 amino acids. CDR1 is KGHDR and CDR2 is SFDVKD in the germline V gene. The CDR3 protein is CASSDLKSGVGTGELFF. Written as DNA, the CDR3 is TGTGCCTCCAGTGATCTAAAGTCGGGGGTCGGCACCGGGGAGCTGTTTTTT.

The sample holds many counts of this clonotype. This rearrangement joins TRBV20-1 to TRBJ2-7; 10 bases agree with TRBD2. Trimming at V came to 3 bases and at J to 7 bases, leaving 9 bases not matched to a gene. Germline V CDR1 and CDR2: DFQATT, SNEGSKA (reference sequence). The CDR3 extends over 14 amino acids. In DNA form, the CDR3 reads TGCAGTGCTAGTTCCTCTAGCGGGAGTTGGGAGCAGTACTTC. Translation: CSASSSSGSWEQYF.

A few counts support this clonotype. The V call is TRBV12-3 or TRBV12-4, the J call TRBJ1-3; D is perhaps TRBD1 (6 bases). V lost 4 bases, J lost 7 bases, and 20 bases lay in between. The CDR3 loop spans 16 amino acids. The CDR3, as DNA: TGTGCCAGCAGTTACCCCCCGGGGGTACAGGGTAACACCATATATTTT. Its protein is CASSYPPGVQGNTIYF.

The chain joins TRBV13 to TRBJ1-6; 7 nucleotides match TRBD1. The J segment lost 10 bases and the V segment lost 3 bases, leaving 12 bases of the junction unmatched. CDR1 PRHDT and CDR2 FYEKMQ come from the germline V gene (reference sequence). There are 16 residues in the CDR3. CDR3 region: CASSLYGQAVKSPLHF. The DNA for the CDR3 is TGTGCCAGCAGCTTGTACGGACAGGCTGTAAAATCACCCCTCCACTTT.

This chain connects TRBV20-1 to TRBJ2-5; D is uncertain. Germline V CDR1 and CDR2: DFQATT, SNEGSKA (reference sequence). The CDR3 runs to 13 residues. Trimming took off 3 bases at V and 4 bases at J, with 12 bases between the two ends. CDR3 DNA sequence: TGCAGTGCTAGCCCCGCGGTAAGAGAGACCCAGTACTTC. Amino acid sequence: CSASPAVRETQYF.

This clonotype was found many times. The chain recombines TRBV7-9 with TRBJ2-3; no clear D gene. Trimming took 2 bases from V and 3 from J, leaving 6 bases between them. The CDR3 is 13 residues long. Germline V gives CDR1 SEHNR, CDR2 FQNEAQ (reference sequence). This CDR3 is CASSLRQTDTQYF. The CDR3 DNA is TGTGCCAGCAGCTTACGGCAGACAGATACGCAGTATTTT.

This sequence joins TRBV18 and TRBJ2-1; 10 bases are shared with TRBD2. Germline CDR1 is KGHSH and CDR2 is LQKENI. The junction had 4 bases not matched to a gene; V was cut back by 0 bases and J by 8 bases. CDR3 length: 15 amino acids. CDR3 coding DNA: TGTGCCAGCTCACCACCGAGCGGGAGGGTATATGAGCAGTTCTTC. The encoded protein is CASSPPSGRVYEQFF.

This clonotype was seen more than once but under ten times. The chain couples TRBV15 to TRBJ1-5; 10 bases are a match to TRBD1. The CDR3 sequence is 15 residues long. The J segment lost 4 bases and the V segment lost 3 bases, leaving 3 bases of the junction unmatched. CDR1 is LNHNV and CDR2 is YYDKDF in the germline V gene (reference sequence). In DNA, the CDR3 is TGTGCCACCAGCAGTGACAGGGGGCTTAATCAGCCCCAGCATTTT. Translation gives CATSSDRGLNQPQHF. The variable domain in full, with the rest retrieved from reference TRBV15 and TRBJ1-5, is DAMVIQNPRYQVTQFGKPVTLSCSQTLNHNVMYWYQQKSSQAPKLLFHYYDKDFNNEADTPDNFQSRRPNTSFCFLDIRSPGLGDTAMYLCATSSDRGLNQPQHFGDGTRLSIL.

This clonotype was seen more than once but under ten times. The genes are TRBV6-5 and TRBJ2-7, with 7 bases lining up with TRBD2. After removal of 2 bases from V and 4 bases from J, the junction contained 2 bases not matched to a gene. The germline CDR1 and CDR2 sequences are MNHEY and SVGAGI. This CDR3 is 13 amino acids long. This CDR3 reads CASSYGLVYEQYF. DNA of the CDR3: TGTGCCAGCAGTTACGGACTAGTATACGAGCAGTACTTC.

This clonotype was counted at least ten times. The chain joins TRBV5-1 to TRBJ1-4; D perhaps matches TRBD1 (6 bases). V dropped 4 bases and J dropped 5 bases, with 12 bases sitting between them. This CDR3 has 14 amino acids. Germline CDR1 is SGHRS and CDR2 is YFSETQ. CDR3 in amino acids: CASSTGTGNEKLFF. As DNA, the CDR3 is TGCGCCAGCAGCACAGGGACGGGAAATGAAAAACTGTTTTTT. The complete variable domain, with remaining parts taken from reference TRBV5-1 and TRBJ1-4, reads KAGVTQTPRYLIKTRGQQVTLSCSPISGHRSVSWYQQTPGQGLQFLFEYFSETQRNKGNFPGRFSGRQFSNSRSEMNVSTLELGDSALYLCASSTGTGNEKLFFGSGTQLSVL.

The V and J genes are TRBV9 and TRBJ2-1; 9 nucleotides agree with TRBD2. The CDR3 spans 14 residues. V shed 3 bases, J shed 5 bases, and the junction held 3 bases outside the gene matches. Germline V gene lookup returns CDR1 SGDLS and CDR2 YYNGEE. CDR3 sequence reads: CASSAGTSNNEQFF. CDR3 nucleotides: TGTGCCAGCAGCGCCGGGACTAGCAACAATGAGCAGTTCTTC. Together with reference TRBV9 and TRBJ2-1, the CDR3 gives the full variable domain: DSGVTQTPKHLITATGQRVTLRCSPRSGDLSVYWYQQSLDQGLQFLIQYYNGEERAKGNILERFSAQQFPDLHSELNLSSLELGDSALYFCASSAGTSNNEQFFGPGTRLTVL.